This is a list of T cell receptor beta chains from one sample in a study of metastatic and nonmetastatic thyroid tumors. From the PCR reads, TCRdb re-called clones with MiXCR. The sample carries 30,000 to 35,000 clones, about 29% recorded once. The sequencing sample was made of blood. The source of these receptors is a female donor with papillary thyroid cancer or a benign thyroid nodule (not recorded which). Some clones in this sample may be carry-over from other donors' samples. The CDR3 runs from the conserved cysteine through the conserved F or W. Fields, in order: D gene, V gene, clone size, J gene, CDR3 protein, CDR3 DNA. The D gene is left open where the match is weak. Clone sizes are given selectively: once, few, many, or a class where the clone is expanded.

TRBD1	TRBV6-1	-	TRBJ1-1	CASSETGTGGEAFF	TGTGCCAGCAGTGAAACCGGGACAGGGGGTGAAGCTTTCTTT
-	TRBV15	many	TRBJ1-3	CATSRRGPGELGNTIYF	TGTGCCACCAGCAGAAGAGGTCCGGGGGAATTGGGAAACACCATATATTTT
TRBD1	TRBV19	-	TRBJ2-7	CASISDRGFNEQYF	TGTGCCAGTATATCTGACAGGGGGTTTAACGAGCAGTACTTC
TRBD1	TRBV20-1	many	TRBJ1-5	CSAKTGTGDQPQHF	TGCAGTGCTAAGACCGGGACAGGGGATCAGCCCCAGCATTTT
-	TRBV12-3/TRBV12-4	medium-sized	TRBJ2-5	CASSLSALDQETQYF	TGTGCCAGCAGTTTAAGTGCCCTAGACCAAGAGACCCAGTACTTC
-	TRBV24-1	few	TRBJ1-2	CSTSSERQVYGYTF	TGTTCCACCAGCTCCGAGAGACAGGTCTATGGCTACACCTTC
-	TRBV27	-	TRBJ2-6	CASSFGGAGANVLTF	TGTGCCAGCAGTTTTGGAGGGGCCGGGGCCAACGTCCTGACTTTC
-	TRBV28	many	TRBJ2-5	CASNRRYEETQYF	TGTGCCAGCAACCGCCGGTATGAGGAGACCCAGTACTTC
-	TRBV7-9	many	TRBJ1-6	CATDRKGSSYNSPLHF	TGTGCCACCGATAGAAAGGGAAGCTCCTATAATTCACCCCTCCACTTT
-	TRBV7-3	-	TRBJ2-7	CASSLPGWGYDQYF	TGTGCCAGCAGCTTACCAGGCTGGGGGTACGATCAGTACTTC
-	TRBV18	-	TRBJ1-6	CASSPRQAPDSPLHF	TGTGCCAGCTCACCACGGCAGGCCCCAGATTCACCCCTCCACTTT
TRBD1	TRBV19	many	TRBJ2-7	CASRSDRGLNEQYF	TGTGCCAGTAGATCTGACAGGGGGTTGAACGAGCAGTACTTC
-	TRBV6-1	medium-sized	TRBJ1-1	CASSEEMGAEAFF	TGTGCCAGCAGTGAAGAAATGGGGGCTGAAGCTTTCTTT
-	TRBV14	many	TRBJ1-1	CASSQVQLNTEAFF	TGTGCCAGCAGCCAAGTACAGTTGAACACTGAAGCTTTCTTT
TRBD2	TRBV11-2	-	TRBJ2-1	CASSHGLAGGTNEQFF	TGTGCCAGCAGCCACGGACTAGCGGGAGGTACCAATGAGCAGTTCTTC
TRBD1	TRBV6-5	many	TRBJ1-1	CASSYRGQGQGVGTEAFF	TGTGCCAGCAGTTACCGGGGACAGGGCCAAGGGGTGGGCACTGAAGCTTTCTTT
TRBD1	TRBV19	many	TRBJ1-1	CASSIGTGETEAFF	TGTGCCAGTAGTATCGGGACAGGGGAAACTGAAGCTTTCTTT
-	TRBV2	few	TRBJ2-7	CASSGRGTEQYF	TGTGCCAGCAGTGGCAGGGGAACCGAGCAGTACTTC
-	TRBV2	-	TRBJ1-2	CASSVTAVDGYTF	TGTGCCAGCAGTGTAACCGCGGTAGATGGCTACACCTTC
TRBD1	TRBV5-1	-	TRBJ2-2	CASSPGTGNTGELFF	TGCGCCAGCAGCCCCGGGACAGGGAACACCGGGGAGCTGTTTTTT
-	TRBV28	many	TRBJ2-6	CASSLGRSGANVLTF	TGTGCCAGCAGCCTAGGGCGGTCTGGGGCCAACGTCCTGACTTTC
-	TRBV20-1	many	TRBJ2-1	CSAPGSRNEQFF	TGCAGTGCGCCGGGGTCTCGTAATGAGCAGTTCTTC
-	TRBV14	many	TRBJ1-6	CASSLAGNSPLHF	TGTGCCAGCAGCCTTGCGGGGAATTCACCCCTCCACTTT
-	TRBV2	-	TRBJ2-7	CASSVPKEKGFSWGEQYF	TGTGCCAGCAGTGTTCCGAAAGAAAAGGGGTTTTCCTGGGGCGAGCAGTACTTC
-	TRBV28	-	TRBJ2-5	CASRGVGGREGDPYF	TGTGCCAGCAGGGGGGTCGGGGGCAGGGAGGGTGACCCTTACTTC
-	TRBV6-1	few	TRBJ1-1	CASTEPGWGAEAFF	TGTGCCAGCACTGAACCAGGTTGGGGTGCTGAAGCTTTCTTT
-	TRBV9	many	TRBJ2-3	CASSVDTGTDTQYF	TGTGCCAGCAGCGTAGACACGGGCACAGATACGCAGTATTTT
-	TRBV20-1	many	TRBJ2-1	CSVAGLSYNEQFF	TGCAGTGTGGCAGGGTTGTCCTACAATGAGCAGTTCTTC
-	TRBV30	many	TRBJ1-3	CASGLKSGNTIYF	TGTGCCTCCGGACTAAAGTCTGGAAACACCATATATTTT
TRBD1	TRBV19	many	TRBJ1-5	CASNPTGGAGQPQHF	TGTGCCAGTAACCCGACAGGGGGCGCGGGTCAGCCCCAGCATTTT
TRBD1	TRBV6-2/TRBV6-3	-	TRBJ1-2	CASSYRDRVGYTF	TGTGCCAGCAGTTACCGGGACAGGGTAGGCTACACCTTC
-	TRBV5-1	many	TRBJ1-1	CASSLGGGEAEAFF	TGCGCCAGCAGCTTGGGGGGGGGAGAGGCTGAAGCTTTCTTT
TRBD1	TRBV12-3/TRBV12-4	few	TRBJ2-1	CASTEGQGYNEQFF	TGTGCCAGCACCGAGGGACAGGGGTACAATGAGCAGTTCTTC
-	TRBV5-4	many	TRBJ2-4	CASSSGPPGGAKNIQYF	TGCGCCAGCAGCTCTGGGCCGCCTGGGGGGGCGAAAAACATTCAGTACTTC
-	TRBV11-3	-	TRBJ2-2	CASSQPRTGELFF	TGTGCCAGCAGCCAACCCAGGACCGGGGAGCTGTTTTTT
TRBD1	TRBV20-1	-	TRBJ1-2	CSAITGGSDYGYTF	TGCAGTGCTATAACAGGGGGCTCGGACTATGGCTACACCTTC
-	TRBV11-2	many	TRBJ1-5	CASSLGTTYQPQHF	TGTGCCAGCAGCTTAGGGACTACCTATCAGCCCCAGCATTTT
TRBD1	TRBV25-1	few	TRBJ2-7	CASSDRTGYSYEQYF	TGTGCCAGCAGTGACCGGACAGGGTATTCCTACGAGCAGTACTTC
-	TRBV28	-	TRBJ1-2	CASSLSYPSPAGREGYTF	TGTGCCAGCAGTTTATCTTATCCCTCTCCAGCAGGCCGAGAGGGCTACACCTTC
-	TRBV4-1	once	TRBJ1-5	CASSQDFFKGTISNQPQHF	TGCGCCAGCAGCCAAGATTTTTTTAAGGGGACTATTAGCAATCAGCCCCAGCATTTT
-	TRBV7-3	many	TRBJ2-3	CASSLRGQLGDTQYF	TGTGCCAGCAGCTTAAGGGGGCAACTCGGGGATACGCAGTATTTT